This record looks at one T cell receptor (beta chain) sequence and its context. This clone was seen a handful of times. Its recognized antigen is unknown. Nothing much larger sits one base from this clone, and base qualities are not available. The sample has other DNA sequences that encode this CDR3 too. This entry belongs to a study of shared clonotypes between healthy human individuals (dated by TCRdb to 2018 to 2021). Background on the whole study: The cohort comprised a couple of women and a few men aged 18 to 49 years. For each donor, three plates each were used for CD4 naive and CD4 memory, two plates were used for CD8 naive, and one plate was used for CD8 memory. Between about 0.85 and 8.9 billion PBMCs per donor were obtained by leukapheresis. Different laboratories and diverse techniques were used to prepare libraries and sequence TCR repertoires, to increase sequencing depth and limit assay-specific biases. To estimate repertoire size and how much clonotype sharing occurs between individuals, the study deeply sequenced the blood TCR repertoires of roughly 5 healthy adults.

CD8 naive samples were CD45RO-negative cells positively selected for CCR7, giving a CD45RA+CCR7+ population that excluded TemRA cells. The donors were healthy, HIV-negative adults with no recently reported acute infections or vaccinations. Every donor was a Caucasian adult living in Nashville, Tennessee, USA. After blood collection by leukapheresis, PBMCs were isolated using Ficoll-Histopaque density gradient centrifugation and then cryopreserved in the vapor phase of liquid nitrogen. Analytical flow cytometry was used to check the purity and quantity of each magnetically sorted T cell population. From each sorted fraction, genomic DNA was isolated and quantified by UV absorbance on a Nanodrop 2000c. Summary of the overall study and its limitations: Clonotypes shared by all four sorted-subset donors showed higher generation probabilities than non-shared clonotypes. Based on pairwise subsampling, the degree of clonotype sharing among donors was expected to be affected by sequencing depth. Across a handful of donors, about 4.5% of naive CD4, around 3.5% of naive CD8, roughly 2.2% of memory CD4, and about 0.4% of memory CD8 clonotypes were shared. Incomplete sequencing was indicated by rarefaction of sorted-subset datasets, despite the large sequencing depth. Only blood was sampled, and tissue TCR repertoires likely differ from those in blood. Larger estimated clonotype richness was generally found for naive subsets than for memory subsets. Because the study included a small number of donors, the genetic and exposure-history diversity represented was limited.

TCR CDR3 regions were amplified from genomic DNA by multiplex PCR using the deep immunoSEQ assay. Extracted genomic DNA from each cell subset was spread evenly across all wells of several immunoSEQ 96-well plates, with each plate serving as a replicate. For sorted subsets, each replicate PCR was loaded with roughly 190 ng genomic DNA, equivalent to about 30,000 T cell genomes. The purified libraries were quantified using a Qubit 3.0 fluorometer, sized with a Bioanalyzer 2100, and then quantified again using the KAPA Library Quantification kit. A separate single-read 150-cycle Illumina NextSeq 550 flow cell was used to sequence each immunoSEQ 96-well plate. In the authors' own workflow: The immunoSEQ output contained only junctional sequences without quality scores, so filtering could not match that applied to full-length reads. Sequences were annotated with PyIR, a Python wrapper for IgBLAST v1.9, and V/J genes and CDR3 were assigned using IMGT germline references. Reads with weak V/J assignments (E-value above 1e-6), missing CDR3, stop codons, out-of-frame junctions, or ambiguous translated residues were removed. A V3J clonotype was defined by an identical inferred V gene, J gene, and CDR3 amino acid sequence. Percentage overlap between repertoires was calculated by dividing the number of shared unique clonotypes by the size of the smaller repertoire. RTK rarefaction, the Chao1 estimator, and Recon v2.1 estimates of unobserved clonotypes were used to assess repertoire richness. OLGA was used to compute generation probabilities for all TCRbeta clonotypes that the gDNA method yielded from a handful of donors. TCRdb's version of the immuneACCESS table is confined to in-frame rearrangements and falls short of the full clone set. An unresolved V gene accounts for under half of the shortfall where checked; the remainder is of unknown origin. V and J calls and clone size are given by that table; D and trimming were obtained from the DNA. Recorded for this sample are millions of clones; around 93% of them occurred a single time. Around 1.7% of the sample is held by the ten biggest clonotypes.

The sample taken for sequencing was naive CD8+ T cells from PBMCs. Sample cell subset or site, as interpreted from the label and publication: CD45RA+CCR7+. The TCR comes from a man aged 18-30 years in good health. Some clones in this sample may be carry-over from other donors' samples.

The nucleotide sequence reads TGTGCCAGCAGTTTAACAGGGGTGAACACTGAAGCTTTCTTT. Its translation is CASSLTGVNTEAFF. This receptor chain uses TRBV28 and TRBJ1-1; the central 7 bases match TRBD1. CDR3 length: 14 amino acids, cysteine to phenylalanine. Just the 42-base CDR3 DNA is kept, in frame starting at base 1. The germline V gene yields MDHEN for CDR1 and SYDVKM for CDR2. Here V drops 2 bases and J drops 0 bases, and the junction holds 0 bases not matched to any gene. Beyond the CDR3, the reference TRBV28 and TRBJ1-1 genes provide the residues; the full variable domain reads: DVKVTQSSRYLVKRTGEKVFLECVQDMDHENMFWYRQDPGLGLRLIYFSYDVKMKEKGDIPEGYSVSREKKERFSLILESASTNQTSMYLCASSLTGVNTEAFFGQGTRLTVV.